A selection of T cell receptor beta chains follows, all from one sample in a study of neoadjuvant nivolumab and ipilimumab in lung cancer. This table comes from immunoSEQ multiplex PCR, and its TCRdb copy is limited to in-frame clones, with some not included. The sample lists 30,000 to 35,000 clones, 90% occurring once. The input for sequencing was peripheral blood, taken after neoadjuvant nivolumab, alone or with ipilimumab, at or shortly before surgery. The source of these receptors is an adult with non-small cell lung cancer. Each CDR3 is given with its conserved first and last residue. D genes are given only for firm matches. The listing skips clone size in some rows; elsewhere it reads once, few, many or a size class.

clone size: -
CDR3 length: 11
J gene: TRBJ2-3
V gene: TRBV20-1
D gene: -
CDR3 DNA: TGCAGTAACGGCATCGCAGATACGCAGTATTTT
CDR3 protein: CSNGIADTQYF

clone size: -
CDR3 length: 14
J gene: TRBJ2-4
V gene: TRBV4-1
D gene: TRBD1
CDR3 DNA: TGCGCCAGCAGCCAAGACAGGGGGCAAAACATTCAGTACTTC
CDR3 protein: CASSQDRGQNIQYF

clone size: -
CDR3 length: 14
J gene: TRBJ2-3
V gene: TRBV11-2
D gene: -
CDR3 DNA: TGTGCCAGCAGCTTGGGCCCTAGCACAGATACGCAGTATTTT
CDR3 protein: CASSLGPSTDTQYF

clone size: -
CDR3 length: 13
J gene: TRBJ2-5
V gene: TRBV14
D gene: -
CDR3 DNA: TGTGCCAGCAGCCAAGCGGGGGTGGGGACCCAGTACTTC
CDR3 protein: CASSQAGVGTQYF

clone size: -
CDR3 length: 16
J gene: TRBJ2-3
V gene: TRBV7-9
D gene: -
CDR3 DNA: TGTGCCAGCAGCTTACCGACAGGCGGCATCACAGATACGCAGTATTTT
CDR3 protein: CASSLPTGGITDTQYF

clone size: once
CDR3 length: 14
J gene: TRBJ1-3
V gene: TRBV27
D gene: -
CDR3 DNA: TGTGCCAGCAGTTACAGAGCCTCTGGAAACACCATATATTTT
CDR3 protein: CASSYRASGNTIYF

clone size: -
CDR3 length: 16
J gene: TRBJ2-3
V gene: TRBV6-5
D gene: TRBD2
CDR3 DNA: TGTGCCAGCAGTTACCCAGCGGGGGGTCCCACGAATACGCAGTATTTT
CDR3 protein: CASSYPAGGPTNTQYF

clone size: -
CDR3 length: 12
J gene: TRBJ2-1
V gene: TRBV6-5
D gene: TRBD1
CDR3 DNA: TGTGCCGCCCTTACAGGGGACAATGAGCAGTTCTTC
CDR3 protein: CAALTGDNEQFF

clone size: -
CDR3 length: 15
J gene: TRBJ1-4
V gene: TRBV5-4
D gene: -
CDR3 DNA: TGTGCCAGCAGCCTCCGAGGGCAGGGATCTGAAAAACTGTTTTTT
CDR3 protein: CASSLRGQGSEKLFF

clone size: -
CDR3 length: 10
J gene: TRBJ1-2
V gene: TRBV20-1
D gene: -
CDR3 DNA: TGCAGTGGGACAGACTATGGCTACACCTTC
CDR3 protein: CSGTDYGYTF

clone size: -
CDR3 length: 15
J gene: TRBJ1-2
V gene: TRBV5-1
D gene: -
CDR3 DNA: TGCGCCAGCAGCTTGGCCCGTGGAGGCAACTATGGCTACACCTTC
CDR3 protein: CASSLARGGNYGYTF

clone size: -
CDR3 length: 11
J gene: TRBJ2-5
V gene: TRBV7-9
D gene: -
CDR3 DNA: TGTGCCAGCAGCTTACAAGAGACCCAGTACTTC
CDR3 protein: CASSLQETQYF

clone size: -
CDR3 length: 17
J gene: TRBJ2-3
V gene: TRBV4-2
D gene: -
CDR3 DNA: TGTGCCAGCAGCCAAGATGATAACTGGCCCCTAACAGATACGCAGTATTTT
CDR3 protein: CASSQDDNWPLTDTQYF

clone size: -
CDR3 length: 16
J gene: TRBJ2-1
V gene: TRBV18
D gene: TRBD2
CDR3 DNA: TGTGCCAGCTCACCGTTTAGCGGGGGGGCCTACAATGAGCAGTTCTTC
CDR3 protein: CASSPFSGGAYNEQFF

clone size: -
CDR3 length: 18
J gene: TRBJ2-1
V gene: TRBV13
D gene: TRBD2
CDR3 DNA: TGTGCCAGCAGCTTAGGGCCGTTTAGCGGGGGACCTTACAATGAGCAGTTCTTC
CDR3 protein: CASSLGPFSGGPYNEQFF

clone size: -
CDR3 length: 15
J gene: TRBJ2-3
V gene: TRBV5-1
D gene: -
CDR3 DNA: TGCGCCAGCAGCTTGTCTGGCTATCGCACAGATACGCAGTATTTT
CDR3 protein: CASSLSGYRTDTQYF

clone size: -
CDR3 length: 16
J gene: TRBJ2-2
V gene: TRBV18
D gene: TRBD2
CDR3 DNA: TGTGCCAGCTCACCCATCAGCGGGAAATCGAGCGGGGAGCTGTTTTTT
CDR3 protein: CASSPISGKSSGELFF